Listed below are T cell receptor beta chains from one sample, sequenced in a study of CD8 T cells in ankylosing spondylitis. MiXCR, applied by TCRdb to the 5' RACE reads, yields one record per CDR3 protein. The sample shows nearly 350,000 distinct CDR3 sequences, roughly 14% of them seen only once. Material: blood, either unsorted or a sorted T cell fraction (not recorded which). These receptors were collected from a male donor with ankylosing spondylitis or in good health (not recorded which). CDR3s include the opening cysteine and the closing phenylalanine or tryptophan. D genes are given only for firm matches. The size entry is marked missing in some rows and otherwise reads once, few, many or a size class.

d_call	v_call	clone_size	j_call	cdr3_aa	cdr3_nt
.	TRBV18	few	TRBJ1-2	CASSPKGVNYGYTF	TGTGCCAGCTCACCAAAGGGGGTGAACTATGGCTACACCTTC
.	TRBV7-2	.	TRBJ1-2	CASSLVEGTHGYTF	TGTGCCAGCAGCTTAGTGGAAGGGACTCATGGCTACACCTTC
TRBD2	TRBV2	few	TRBJ2-1	CASRPTSGRSIEQFF	TGTGCCAGCCGCCCGACTAGCGGGAGGTCGATTGAGCAGTTCTTC
.	TRBV12-3/TRBV12-4	few	TRBJ2-5	CASGNLRDLQETQYF	TGTGCCAGCGGGAACTTGAGGGACCTTCAAGAGACCCAGTACTTC
.	TRBV10-3	.	TRBJ1-1	CAISDPRGLGTEAFF	TGTGCCATCAGCGACCCCAGGGGCCTGGGCACTGAAGCTTTCTTT
.	TRBV12-3/TRBV12-4	once	TRBJ2-7	CASSLGANYEQYF	TGTGCCAGCAGTTTAGGGGCAAACTACGAGCAGTACTTC
.	TRBV6-1	.	TRBJ2-7	CASQPDGTGFYEQYF	TGTGCCAGCCAACCCGACGGGACTGGTTTCTACGAGCAGTACTTC
TRBD1	TRBV3-1	many	TRBJ2-5	CASVRDRAYQETQYF	TGTGCCAGCGTTCGGGACAGGGCGTACCAAGAGACCCAGTACTTC
TRBD2	TRBV6-2/TRBV6-3	.	TRBJ2-3	CASSYYRTSGVGTQYF	TGTGCCAGCAGTTACTATAGGACTAGCGGGGTCGGCACGCAGTATTTT
.	TRBV11-3	few	TRBJ2-4	CATPGGRIQYF	TGTGCCACTCCTGGCGGACGGATTCAGTACTTC
.	TRBV20-1	.	TRBJ1-4	CSASLQGGKLFF	TGCAGTGCTAGTCTACAGGGCGGGAAACTGTTTTTT
TRBD2	TRBV7-8	few	TRBJ2-7	CASSSTSGASYEQYF	TGTGCCAGCAGCTCAACTAGCGGGGCGTCCTACGAGCAGTACTTC
.	TRBV12-3/TRBV12-4	few	TRBJ1-4	CASSSFESATNEKLFF	TGTGCCAGCAGTTCTTTCGAGTCTGCAACTAATGAAAAACTGTTTTTT
.	TRBV2	once	TRBJ2-1	CASSETAQYWYNEQFF	TGTGCCAGCAGTGAGACAGCCCAATACTGGTACAATGAGCAGTTCTTC
.	TRBV6-5	.	TRBJ1-3	CASSYNPGAAAAGNTIYF	TGTGCCAGCAGTTACAACCCGGGGGCGGCGGCTGCTGGAAACACCATATATTTT
.	TRBV24-1	.	TRBJ2-3	CATSRTDTQYF	TGTGCCACCAGTAGAACAGATACGCAGTATTTT
.	TRBV6-5	many	TRBJ1-1	CASSYPPGDTEAFF	TGTGCCAGCAGCTACCCCCCGGGGGACACTGAAGCTTTCTTT
.	TRBV5-1	many	TRBJ2-2	CASSGRGTDGELFF	TGCGCCAGCAGCGGACGGGGGACGGACGGGGAGCTGTTTTTT
.	TRBV4-1	few	TRBJ2-7	CASSQVGPGSKQYF	TGCGCCAGCAGCCAAGTCGGGCCAGGGTCCAAGCAGTACTTC
TRBD2	TRBV20-1	many	TRBJ2-1	CSARGLAGGNEQFF	TGCAGTGCTAGAGGCCTAGCGGGAGGCAATGAGCAGTTCTTC
.	TRBV11-2	.	TRBJ1-1	CASSGRRSGAFF	TGTGCCAGCTCGGGACGGCGGTCGGGAGCTTTCTTT
.	TRBV24-1	.	TRBJ2-2	CATSALGGELFF	TGTGCCACCAGTGCCTTAGGAGGGGAGCTGTTTTTT
TRBD2	TRBV4-1	many	TRBJ2-7	CASSQGGLAGGFRDEQYF	TGCGCCAGCAGCCAGGGAGGGCTAGCGGGAGGTTTCAGAGACGAGCAGTACTTC
.	TRBV2	few	TRBJ1-5	CASSDDGVQPQHF	TGTGCCAGCAGTGACGATGGGGTCCAGCCCCAGCATTTT
.	TRBV29-1	.	TRBJ1-1	CSGSSMGNTEAFF	TGCAGCGGTTCGTCGATGGGGAACACTGAAGCTTTCTTT
.	TRBV3-1	.	TRBJ1-5	CASSQDRRLATQHF	TGTGCCAGCAGCCAAGATAGACGTTTGGCGACCCAGCATTTT
.	TRBV5-1	many	TRBJ2-5	CASSLGGLDETQYF	TGCGCCAGCAGCTTGGGGGGACTGGATGAGACCCAGTACTTC
TRBD1	TRBV5-5	.	TRBJ2-2	CASSWWDRESTGELFF	TGTGCCAGCAGCTGGTGGGACAGGGAGTCGACCGGGGAGCTGTTTTTT
.	TRBV25-1	.	TRBJ1-5	CASSEYQTASNQPQHF	TGTGCCAGCAGTGAATACCAGACGGCCTCCAATCAGCCCCAGCATTTT
TRBD2	TRBV7-2	.	TRBJ2-3	CASSWERGGFDTQYF	TGTGCCAGCAGCTGGGAGCGGGGGGGTTTTGATACGCAGTATTTT
.	TRBV3-1	few	TRBJ2-3	CASSQRISDTQYF	TGTGCCAGCAGCCAAAGGATTTCGGATACGCAGTATTTT
.	TRBV5-1	.	TRBJ2-3	CASSFNGGASTDTQYF	TGCGCCAGCAGCTTTAACGGCGGAGCGAGCACAGATACGCAGTATTTT
TRBD1	TRBV6-2/TRBV6-3	few	TRBJ2-3	CASSDGTGLWGTDTQYF	TGTGCCAGCAGTGATGGGACAGGTCTGTGGGGCACAGATACGCAGTATTTT
.	TRBV20-1	few	TRBJ2-2	CSALQAGITGELFF	TGCAGTGCCCTCCAGGCAGGAATAACCGGGGAGCTGTTTTTT
TRBD1	TRBV12-3/TRBV12-4	once	TRBJ2-5	CASSLGQGVAETQYF	TGTGCCAGCAGCCTGGGACAGGGAGTAGCAGAGACCCAGTACTTC
.	TRBV7-9	once	TRBJ1-6	CASTYTYNSPLHF	TGTGCCAGCACCTACACTTATAATTCACCCCTCCACTTT
TRBD1	TRBV3-1	.	TRBJ2-1	CASSPFRGQSYNEQFF	TGTGCCAGCAGCCCCTTCCGGGGACAGTCGTACAATGAGCAGTTCTTC
.	TRBV20-1	.	TRBJ2-3	CSAESGAGPWDTQYF	TGCAGTGCTGAGTCAGGCGCGGGACCATGGGATACGCAGTATTTT
TRBD1	TRBV5-1	.	TRBJ2-7	CASSWDRERYEQYF	TGCGCCAGCAGCTGGGACAGGGAGCGCTACGAGCAGTACTTC
TRBD1	TRBV7-2	.	TRBJ1-1	CASSHDGTGNTEAFF	TGTGCCAGCAGCCATGACGGGACAGGGAATACTGAAGCTTTCTTT
.	TRBV4-1	.	TRBJ2-3	CASSQGAIRTDTQYF	TGCGCCAGCAGCCAAGGGGCGATTCGCACAGATACGCAGTATTTT
.	TRBV4-2	few	TRBJ2-3	CASSQDPEWQYF	TGTGCCAGCAGCCAAGACCCTGAATGGCAGTATTTT
.	TRBV5-1	.	TRBJ2-4	CASSNTIESSAKNIQYF	TGCGCCAGCAGCAACACTATAGAATCTTCAGCCAAAAACATTCAGTACTTC
.	TRBV10-3	.	TRBJ2-5	CAIKSGVNLQETQYF	TGTGCCATCAAGTCCGGGGTAAATCTCCAAGAGACCCAGTACTTC